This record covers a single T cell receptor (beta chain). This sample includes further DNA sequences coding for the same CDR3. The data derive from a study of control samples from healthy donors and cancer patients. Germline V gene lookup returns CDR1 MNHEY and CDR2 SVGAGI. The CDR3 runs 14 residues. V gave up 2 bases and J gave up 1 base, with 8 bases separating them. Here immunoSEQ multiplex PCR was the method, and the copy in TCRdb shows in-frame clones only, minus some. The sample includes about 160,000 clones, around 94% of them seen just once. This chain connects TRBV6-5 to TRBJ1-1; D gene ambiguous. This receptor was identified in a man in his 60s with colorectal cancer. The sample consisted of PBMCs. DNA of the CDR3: TGTGCCAGCAGTTACAGTGAGGGGAACACTGAAGCTTTCTTT. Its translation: CASSYSEGNTEAFF.